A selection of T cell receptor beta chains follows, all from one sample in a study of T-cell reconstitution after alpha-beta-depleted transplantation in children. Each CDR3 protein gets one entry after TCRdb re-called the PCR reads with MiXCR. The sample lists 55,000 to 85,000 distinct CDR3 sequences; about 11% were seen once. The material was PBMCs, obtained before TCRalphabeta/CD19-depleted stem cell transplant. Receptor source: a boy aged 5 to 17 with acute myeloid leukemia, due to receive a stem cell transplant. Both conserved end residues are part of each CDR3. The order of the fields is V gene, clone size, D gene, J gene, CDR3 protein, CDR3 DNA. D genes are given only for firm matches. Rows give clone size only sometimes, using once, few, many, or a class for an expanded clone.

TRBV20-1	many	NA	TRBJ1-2	CSGPAAPVGYTF	TGCAGTGGGCCAGCAGCGCCCGTAGGCTACACCTTC
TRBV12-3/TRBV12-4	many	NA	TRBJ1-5	CASSLDSQNQPQHF	TGTGCCAGCAGTCTGGACAGCCAGAATCAGCCCCAGCATTTT
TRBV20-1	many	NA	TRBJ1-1	CSARVRGSNTEAFF	TGCAGTGCTAGAGTAAGGGGGTCGAACACTGAAGCTTTCTTT
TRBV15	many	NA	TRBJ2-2	CATSRALGELFF	TGTGCCACCAGCAGAGCATTAGGGGAGCTGTTTTTT
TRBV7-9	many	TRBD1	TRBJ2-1	CASRRDRDPYNEQFF	TGTGCCAGCAGGCGGGACAGGGACCCTTACAATGAGCAGTTCTTC
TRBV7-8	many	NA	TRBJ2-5	CASSPAWGAGGPVETQYF	TGTGCCAGCAGCCCCGCCTGGGGGGCGGGCGGGCCGGTTGAGACCCAGTACTTC
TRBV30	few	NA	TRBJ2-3	CAWISGDTQYF	TGTGCCTGGATCTCAGGAGATACGCAGTATTTT
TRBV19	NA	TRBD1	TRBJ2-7	CASSIRGTGTSISYEQYF	TGTGCCAGTAGTATAAGAGGGACAGGGACATCGATTTCCTACGAGCAGTACTTC
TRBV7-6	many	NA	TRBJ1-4	CASSHAKGKLFF	TGTGCCAGCAGCCACGCGAAGGGAAAACTGTTTTTT
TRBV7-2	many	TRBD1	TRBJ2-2	CASSLVKGAGTGELFF	TGTGCCAGCAGCTTAGTGAAGGGGGCTGGCACCGGGGAGCTGTTTTTT
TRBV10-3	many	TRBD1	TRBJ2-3	CAIKTGTGWENTQYF	TGTGCCATCAAAACCGGGACAGGGTGGGAGAATACGCAGTATTTT
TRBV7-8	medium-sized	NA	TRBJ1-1	CASSPQTVNTEAFF	TGTGCCAGCAGCCCCCAGACAGTGAACACTGAAGCTTTCTTT
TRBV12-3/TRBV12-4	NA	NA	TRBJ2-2	CASSLGRGGARTGELFF	TGTGCCAGCAGTTTAGGGAGGGGGGGGGCGCGCACCGGGGAGCTGTTTTTT
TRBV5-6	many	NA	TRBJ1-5	CASSLVPYREGNQPQHF	TGTGCCAGCAGCTTGGTCCCCTACAGGGAGGGCAATCAGCCCCAGCATTTT
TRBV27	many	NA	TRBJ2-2	CASRAGTTVNTGELFF	TGTGCCAGCAGGGCCGGGACAACCGTCAACACCGGGGAGCTGTTTTTT
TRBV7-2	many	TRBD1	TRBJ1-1	CASSLGRTGAGTEAFF	TGTGCCAGCAGCTTAGGACGGACAGGGGCTGGAACTGAAGCTTTCTTT
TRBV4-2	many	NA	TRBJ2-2	CASSQALRDTGELFF	TGTGCCAGCAGCCAAGCTTTGCGGGACACCGGGGAGCTGTTTTTT
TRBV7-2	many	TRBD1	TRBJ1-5	CASSSTGGVQPQHF	TGTGCCAGCAGCTCTACAGGGGGTGTTCAGCCCCAGCATTTT
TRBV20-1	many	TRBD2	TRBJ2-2	CSAPGSGGANTGELFF	TGCAGTGCCCCTGGCTCTGGGGGGGCGAACACCGGGGAGCTGTTTTTT
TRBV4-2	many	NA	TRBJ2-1	CASSQEGRGNEQFF	TGTGCCAGCAGCCAAGAGGGGCGGGGAAATGAGCAGTTCTTC
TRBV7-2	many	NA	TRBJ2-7	CASSLSGDSYEQYF	TGTGCCAGCAGCTTATCCGGGGACTCCTACGAGCAGTACTTC
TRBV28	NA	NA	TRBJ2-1	CGSNRQPGSYNEQFF	TGTGGGTCAAACAGACAGCCTGGCTCCTACAATGAGCAGTTCTTC
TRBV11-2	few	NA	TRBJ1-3	CASSFLSGNTIYF	TGTGCCAGCAGCTTCCTCTCTGGAAACACCATATATTTT
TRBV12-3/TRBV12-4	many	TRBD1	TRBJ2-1	CASSLLSGQGATEQFF	TGTGCCAGCAGTTTATTATCAGGACAGGGGGCTACTGAGCAGTTCTTC
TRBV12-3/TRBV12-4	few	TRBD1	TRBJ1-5	CASRDRTGEGNQPQHF	TGTGCCAGCAGAGATAGGACAGGGGAGGGCAATCAGCCCCAGCATTTT
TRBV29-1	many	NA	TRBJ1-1	CSAEVGDPEAFF	TGCAGCGCAGAGGTGGGAGATCCTGAAGCTTTCTTT
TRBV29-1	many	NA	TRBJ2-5	CSPRVLAGPETQYF	TGCAGCCCGAGGGTACTGGCCGGGCCGGAGACCCAGTACTTC
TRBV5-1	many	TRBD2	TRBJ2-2	CASSLGPRQRGTGELFF	TGCGCCAGCAGCTTGGGGCCTCGCCAGCGGGGAACCGGGGAGCTGTTTTTT
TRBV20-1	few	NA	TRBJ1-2	CSGQREHGYTF	TGCTCTGGACAGCGGGAACATGGCTACACCTTC
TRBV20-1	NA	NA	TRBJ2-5	CSTPRGASETQYF	TGCAGTACCCCCCGGGGGGCGTCTGAGACCCAGTACTTC
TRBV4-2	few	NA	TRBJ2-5	CASRSGGMGLWETQYF	TGTGCCAGCCGCTCAGGGGGAATGGGACTCTGGGAGACCCAGTACTTC
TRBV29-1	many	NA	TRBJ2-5	CSVDVILWETQYF	TGCAGCGTTGATGTTATTTTGTGGGAGACCCAGTACTTC
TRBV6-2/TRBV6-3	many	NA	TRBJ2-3	CASRHLVQAITDTQYF	TGTGCCAGCCGCCACCTTGTACAGGCGATCACAGATACGCAGTATTTT
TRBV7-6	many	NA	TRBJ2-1	CASSLKVLRGNEQFF	TGTGCCAGCAGCTTAAAGGTCTTAAGGGGCAATGAGCAGTTCTTC
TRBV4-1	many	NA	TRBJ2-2	CASSQGQQNTGELFF	TGCGCCAGCAGCCAAGGACAGCAAAACACCGGGGAGCTGTTTTTT
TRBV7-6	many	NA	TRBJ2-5	CASSNKVGVGETQYF	TGTGCCAGCAGTAACAAAGTGGGGGTTGGGGAGACCCAGTACTTC
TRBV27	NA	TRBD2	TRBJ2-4	CASSSGLAGAPAKNIQYF	TGTGCCAGCAGCTCGGGACTAGCGGGAGCCCCCGCCAAAAACATTCAGTACTTC
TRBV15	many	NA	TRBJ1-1	CATSRDKVGGAFF	TGTGCCACCAGCAGAGATAAGGTCGGCGGGGCTTTCTTT
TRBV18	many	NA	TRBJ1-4	CASSPGISRVPNEKLFF	TGTGCCAGCTCACCAGGGATCTCAAGGGTGCCTAATGAAAAACTGTTTTTT
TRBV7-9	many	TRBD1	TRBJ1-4	CASSLDRGGEKLFF	TGTGCCAGCAGCCTCGACAGGGGGGGTGAAAAACTGTTTTTT